The following is a TCR beta chain sequence with its context. An end of the junction differs from the germline gene, which may be a read error. CDR3 size: 16 residues. In germline, CDR1 is SGHVS, CDR2 FNYEAQ. This record comes from a study of blood T cell repertoires in COVID-19. Study at large: Sites across the United States, Italy and Spain contributed samples from acute and convalescent COVID-19. Sample material is recorded as cDNA or gDNA derived from T cells, B-cell-depleted T cells, or PBMCs.

As processed by the authors: For nucleated cells, counts were estimated from reference gene primer amplification. Clones were read by immunoSEQ multiplex PCR, and TCRdb kept only the in-frame ones, dropping some. Clone size and the V and J calls come from that table; the DNA yielded D and trimming. The table lists approximately 220,000 clones, around four fifths of them singletons. V gene TRBV7-6 combines with J gene TRBJ2-7; 7 positions agree with TRBD1. The sequenced sample consisted of peripheral blood. This TCR derives from a man in his forties or fifties with acute or convalescent COVID-19. CDR3 bases: TGTGCCAGCAGCCTAGCCCACGGACAGGCCGCCTACGAGCAGTACTTC. It codes for CASSLAHGQAAYEQYF.